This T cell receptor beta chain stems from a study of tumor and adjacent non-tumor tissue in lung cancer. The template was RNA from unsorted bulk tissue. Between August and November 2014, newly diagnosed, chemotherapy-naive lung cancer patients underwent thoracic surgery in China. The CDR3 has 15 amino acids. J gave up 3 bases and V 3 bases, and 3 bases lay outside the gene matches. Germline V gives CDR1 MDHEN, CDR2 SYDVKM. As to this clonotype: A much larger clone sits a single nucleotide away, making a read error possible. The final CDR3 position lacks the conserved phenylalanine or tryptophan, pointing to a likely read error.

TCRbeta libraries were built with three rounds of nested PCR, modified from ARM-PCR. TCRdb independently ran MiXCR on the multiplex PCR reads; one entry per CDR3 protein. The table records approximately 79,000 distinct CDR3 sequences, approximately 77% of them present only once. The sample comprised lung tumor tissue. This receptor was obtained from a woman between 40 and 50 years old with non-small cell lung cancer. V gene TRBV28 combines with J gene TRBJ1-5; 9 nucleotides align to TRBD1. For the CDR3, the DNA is TGTGCCAGCAGTTTTTGGGACAGGGACAATCAGCCCCAGCATATT. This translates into CASSFWDRDNQPQHI.